The 9 T cell receptor beta chains given below trace back to one sample, sequenced in a study of regulatory T cells in long-lasting Graves disease. As for time point: newly diagnosed GD, antithyroid drugs for less than 3 months. From RNA extracted from PBMCs, the TCR library was made. Arm-PCR with iRepertoire HTBI primers amplified the CDR3 regions for these TCR beta libraries. Each CDR3 protein is one row after TCRdb ran MiXCR on the multiplex PCR reads. The table records hundreds of thousands of distinct CDR3 sequences, about 16% of them present only once. These same records also appear under a second study, on T cells in Graves' hyperthyroidism and ophthalmopathy.

The source was peripheral blood mononuclear cells (PBMCs), collected at new diagnosis, from a patient treated with antithyroid drugs. All receptors come from a woman between 40 and 65 years old with Graves disease.

Only a few counts were recorded for this clonotype. This chain links TRBV6-1 with TRBJ2-7, with D possibly matching TRBD1 (5 bases). Germline values: CDR1 MNHNS, CDR2 SASEGT. V gave up 6 bases and J gave up 3 bases, with 15 bases separating them. The CDR3 consists of 14 residues. The CDR3 region has the DNA TGTGCCAGCAGCCCCGACAGTACGCTCTACGAGCAGTACTTC. It encodes CASSPDSTLYEQYF.

In its sample, this clonotype was seen many times. The genes are TRBV20-1 and TRBJ1-6; possibly TRBD1 for D (5 bases). Trimming left V 0 bases short and J 0 bases short, with 9 bases between. The CDR3 is 16 amino acids. Germline V gene lookup returns CDR1 DFQATT and CDR2 SNEGSKA (reference sequence). CDR3 in amino acids: CSAREEGSSYNSPLHF. In nucleotides, the CDR3 is TGCAGTGCTAGAGAGGAGGGGAGCTCCTATAATTCACCCCTCCACTTT.

This clonotype was counted many times. CDR3 region: CASSLGGGPRNEQFF. The CDR3 DNA reads as TGTGCCAGCAGCTTGGGGGGGGGGCCACGCAATGAGCAGTTCTTC. This chain uses TRBV7-6 with TRBJ2-1; weak D call: TRBD2 (7 bases). Germline CDR1 reads SGHVS; CDR2 reads FNYEAQ. Between the trimmed V and J ends, which lost 3 bases and 6 bases, there was a span of 15 bases. This CDR3 comprises 15 residues.

This clonotype was found many times. The chain couples TRBV30 to TRBJ2-7; no firm D call. The CDR3 has 15 residues. V was pared by 1 base and J by 2 bases, with 15 bases between. CDR1 is GTSNPN, CDR2 SVGIG, per germline (reference sequence). DNA for the CDR3: TGTGCCTGGAGTGGAAGGACGGATAAGCCCTACGAGCAGTACTTC. It translates to CAWSGRTDKPYEQYF.

This clonotype has ten or more counts. V and J are TRBV7-8 and TRBJ2-5, with D tentatively TRBD1 (5 bases). The V end lost 1 base, the J end lost 5 bases, and 11 bases lay between the germline ends. This CDR3 region has 14 residues. In germline, CDR1 is SGHVS, CDR2 FQNEAQ. CDR3 region: CASSLGSRVETQYF. The CDR3, as DNA: TGTGCCAGCAGCTTAGGCAGCAGGGTTGAGACCCAGTACTTC.

In this sample, this clonotype turned up a few times. The chain couples TRBV6-5 to TRBJ2-2; perhaps TRBD2 as D (5 bases). This CDR3 has 14 amino acids. The germline V gene encodes CDR1 MNHEY and CDR2 SVGAGI. V lost 1 base to trimming and J lost 6 bases, with 9 bases between them. CDR3 coding DNA: TGTGCCAGCAGTTACTTAGACGGGGCCGGGGAGCTGTTTTTT. The encoded protein is CASSYLDGAGELFF.

In this sample, this clonotype turned up a few times. V usage is TRBV5-4 and J usage is TRBJ2-5, with D perhaps matching TRBD1 or TRBD2 (7 bases each). Trimming removed 2 bases at V and 5 bases at J, with 22 bases between. This CDR3 has 17 amino acids. The V gene's germline CDR1 is SGHNT and CDR2 YYREEE (reference sequence). The DNA for the CDR3 is TGTGCCAGCAGCTTAAGGCCCAGGGGGGGCCGGTGGGAGACCCAGTACTTC. As protein: CASSLRPRGGRWETQYF.

The chain links TRBV2 to TRBJ2-2, with D possibly being TRBD2 (5 bases). In germline, CDR1 is SNHLY, CDR2 FYNNEI. V dropped 4 bases and J dropped 5 bases, with 17 bases sitting between them. This CDR3 region has 16 residues. The CDR3 loop reads CASSARAPRGTGELFF. CDR3 nucleotide sequence: TGTGCCAGCAGTGCTAGGGCCCCCCGGGGAACCGGGGAGCTGTTTTTT. The full variable domain, completed using reference TRBV2 and TRBJ2-2, is EPEVTQTPSHQVTQMGQEVILRCVPISNHLYFYWYRQILGQKVEFLVSFYNNEISEKSEIFDDQFSVERPDGSNFTLKIRSTKLEDSAMYFCASSARAPRGTGELFFGEGSRLTVL.

The V call is TRBV5-6, the J call TRBJ1-5, with TRBD1 as a possible D gene (5 bases). The CDR3 is 16 residues long. From germline, CDR1 is SGHDT and CDR2 YYEEEE. Trimming stripped 2 bases from V and 4 bases from J, with 16 bases between. CDR3 sequence: CASSFRAGKFNQPQHF. CDR3 coding DNA: TGTGCCAGCAGCTTTCGGGCAGGGAAGTTTAATCAGCCCCAGCATTTT.